This T cell receptor (beta chain) comes out of a study of naive and memory T cell subsets. Study-level results: In naive cells, over 90% of TCR sequences were seen only once.

Both TRBC1 and TRBC2 were covered by a beta constant-region primer of two equimolar oligonucleotides. TCRdb analysed the UMI-ligation and nested PCR reads with MiXCR anew, one entry per CDR3 protein. The sample lists over 75,000 distinct CDR3 sequences; about an eighth were seen once. This clonotype was seen more than once but under ten times. The antigen is not known. With 2 bases removed from V and 3 bases from J, the gap between germline ends came to 7 bases. Germline V gives CDR1 SQVTM, CDR2 ANQGSEA. The length of the CDR3 is 13 residues. From the second PCR step, alpha and beta chains were amplified apart.

The sample taken for sequencing was central memory CD4+ T cells from blood. This clonotype was obtained from a human donor in good health. This chain uses TRBV29-1 with TRBJ1-4; D unresolved. CDR3 protein: CSVERVPNEKLFF. The CDR3 DNA reads as TGCAGCGTTGAACGGGTCCCTAATGAAAAACTGTTTTTT. Using reference TRBV29-1 and TRBJ1-4 for the parts outside the CDR3, the full variable domain is SAVISQKPSRDICQRGTSLTIQCQVDSQVTMMFWYRQQPGQSLTLIATANQGSEATYESGFVIDKFPISRPNLTFSTLTVSNMSPEDSSIYLCSVERVPNEKLFFGSGTQLSVL.